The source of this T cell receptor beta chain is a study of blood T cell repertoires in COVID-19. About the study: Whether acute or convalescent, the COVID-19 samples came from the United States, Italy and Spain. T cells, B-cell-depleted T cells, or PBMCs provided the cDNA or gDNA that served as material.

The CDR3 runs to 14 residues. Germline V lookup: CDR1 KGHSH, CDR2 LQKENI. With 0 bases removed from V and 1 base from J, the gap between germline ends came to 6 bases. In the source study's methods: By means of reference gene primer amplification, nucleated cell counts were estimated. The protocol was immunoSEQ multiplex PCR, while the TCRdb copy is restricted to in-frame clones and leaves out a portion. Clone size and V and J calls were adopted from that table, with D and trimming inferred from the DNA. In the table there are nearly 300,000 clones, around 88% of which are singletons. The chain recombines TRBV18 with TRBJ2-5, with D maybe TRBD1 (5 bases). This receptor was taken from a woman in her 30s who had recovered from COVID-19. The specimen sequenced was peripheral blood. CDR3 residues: CASSPPTAQETQYF. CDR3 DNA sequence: TGTGCCAGCTCACCACCGACAGCCCAAGAGACCCAGTACTTC.